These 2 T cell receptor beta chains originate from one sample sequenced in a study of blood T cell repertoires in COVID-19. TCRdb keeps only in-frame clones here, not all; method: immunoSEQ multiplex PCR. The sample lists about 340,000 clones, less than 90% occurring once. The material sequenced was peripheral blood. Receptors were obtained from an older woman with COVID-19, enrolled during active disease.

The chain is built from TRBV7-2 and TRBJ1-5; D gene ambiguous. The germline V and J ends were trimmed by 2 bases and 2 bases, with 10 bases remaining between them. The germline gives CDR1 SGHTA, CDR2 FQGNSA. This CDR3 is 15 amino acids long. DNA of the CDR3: TGTGCCAGCAGCTTATTCGGTGCGGGCAATCAGCCCCAGCATTTT. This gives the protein CASSLFGAGNQPQHF.

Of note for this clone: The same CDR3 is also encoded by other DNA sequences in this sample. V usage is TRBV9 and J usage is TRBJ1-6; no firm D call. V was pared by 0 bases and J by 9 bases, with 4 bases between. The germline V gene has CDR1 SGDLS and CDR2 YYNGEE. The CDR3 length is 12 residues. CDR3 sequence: CASSVGSSPLHF. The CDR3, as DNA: TGTGCCAGCAGCGTAGGTAGTTCACCCCTCCACTTT.